The following is a TCR beta chain sequence with its context. Antigen specificity is unknown. Per the germline V gene, CDR1 is MGHRA and CDR2 is YSYEKL. The V segment lost 3 bases and the J segment 0 bases; nucleotides outside the gene matches: 7. This CDR3 has 16 amino acids. The data stem from a study of cytomegalovirus exposure and HLA in healthy donors. Study at large: Early on, a data release was issued that held tens of millions of unique TCRs from HLA-typed donors.

Whole-study findings and limits: HLA-A and HLA-B allele assignments for most subjects were reportedly predicted accurately using TCR beta sequences.

PCR primers comprised 60 Vbeta and 13 Jbeta primers. Using immunoSEQ multiplex PCR, the repertoire was profiled, and TCRdb retains in-frame clones only, with some absent. This table holds 130,000 to 150,000 clones, approximately 83% found once. This chain joins TRBV4-1 and TRBJ2-5; 7 bases fit TRBD1. The sample taken for sequencing was PBMCs. This clonotype originated in a woman in her thirties or forties in good health and CMV-seronegative. The CDR3: CASSHQGVLYQETQYF. DNA of the CDR3: TGCGCCAGCAGCCATCAGGGGGTGCTGTACCAAGAGACCCAGTACTTC.